These T cell receptor beta chains were read from a single sample in a study of blood T cell repertoires in COVID-19. TCRdb's copy holds only in-frame clones and misses some; the assay was immunoSEQ multiplex PCR. The profile covers some 300,000 clones, with 88% appearing a single time and 6.9% taken by the ten largest. The material sequenced was peripheral blood. Every receptor here comes from a woman in her twenties or thirties who had recovered from COVID-19. CDR3s include the opening cysteine and the closing phenylalanine or tryptophan. A D gene is named only where the DNA matches it firmly. Size values are once, few and many counts, or a class for expanded clones, and some rows have none.

cdr3_aa	cdr3_nt	v_call	clone_size	j_call	d_call
CASSQDLPSGGTDTQYF	TGCGCCAGCAGCCAAGATCTGCCTAGCGGGGGTACAGATACGCAGTATTTT	TRBV4-3	NA	TRBJ2-3	TRBD2
CASSLVGARSYGYTF	TGTGCCAGCAGCTTAGTGGGGGCACGAAGCTATGGCTACACCTTC	TRBV7-9	few	TRBJ1-2	NA
CASRGRGRDGNTEAFF	TGTGCCAGCCGTGGCAGGGGCCGCGACGGAAACACTGAAGCTTTCTTT	TRBV7-3	NA	TRBJ1-1	NA
CASSATGEEDYGYTF	TGTGCCAGCAGCGCGACAGGGGAAGAAGACTATGGCTACACCTTC	TRBV9	NA	TRBJ1-2	TRBD1
CATSRGDRGKETQYF	TGTGCCACCAGCAGGGGGGACAGGGGGAAAGAGACCCAGTACTTC	TRBV15	NA	TRBJ2-5	TRBD1
CASSQDRGGYQPQHF	TGTGCCAGCAGCCAAGATAGGGGGGGATATCAGCCCCAGCATTTT	TRBV4-2	NA	TRBJ1-5	NA
CASSSTPGLAGQETQYF	TGTGCCAGCAGCTCCACCCCGGGACTAGCGGGGCAAGAGACCCAGTACTTC	TRBV7-8	NA	TRBJ2-5	TRBD2
CASSFLPRAGEDEKLFF	TGTGCCAGCAGCTTTCTCCCCCGGGCAGGGGAAGATGAAAAACTGTTTTTT	TRBV28	NA	TRBJ1-4	NA
CASSKTSGGARDEQFF	TGTGCCAGCAGCAAAACCAGCGGGGGGGCCAGGGATGAGCAGTTCTTC	TRBV7-9	once	TRBJ2-1	TRBD2
CSARTQGLANYGYTF	TGCAGCGCCAGAACCCAGGGTTTAGCTAACTATGGCTACACCTTC	TRBV29-1	NA	TRBJ1-2	NA
CASSGEGNQPQHF	TGTGCCAGCAGTGGGGAGGGGAATCAGCCCCAGCATTTT	TRBV2	NA	TRBJ1-5	NA
CASSRAGTGSSSPLHF	TGTGCCAGCAGCAGGGCCGGGACAGGCTCCTCTTCACCCCTCCACTTT	TRBV11-2	NA	TRBJ1-6	TRBD1
CASSQRGLGRTGELFF	TGTGCCAGCAGCCAAAGGGGACTAGGGCGCACCGGGGAGCTGTTTTTT	TRBV3-1/TRBV3-2	few	TRBJ2-2	TRBD2
CASRKTTNTEAFF	TGCGCCAGCAGAAAGACGACAAACACTGAAGCTTTCTTT	TRBV5-1	NA	TRBJ1-1	NA